The T cell receptor (beta chain) described here comes from a study of beta chain features in type 1 diabetes. Overall study context: Patient and healthy donor groups were alike in age, gender and cell yields. General study points: Small HLA sub-analyses could not settle whether HLA shapes TCRB rearrangement. Shorter TCRB CDR3s, moderately but significantly so, marked every one of the four CD4+ subsets in Type 1 diabetes patients. Compared with healthy donors, patients appeared to share more similar naive, central memory and regulatory TCRB repertoires.

All of the isolated RNA was reverse transcribed, so expressed TCRB transcripts were sequenced. Sequencing of naive, central memory and regulatory T cell samples gave an average of around 4 million reads. Here immunoSEQ multiplex PCR was the method, and the copy in TCRdb shows in-frame clones only, minus some. The table shows some 160,000 clones, with roughly 9% occurring only once. V was pared by 5 bases and J by 5 bases, with 10 bases between. Germline CDR1 reads SGHRS; CDR2 reads YFSETQ. This CDR3 is built from 13 residues. This clone has a handful of counts. Its antigen is not identified. Sequenced input: central memory CD4+ T cells from blood. The receptor's source is a woman in her 30s with type 1 diabetes. The gene calls are TRBV5-1 and TRBJ2-2; D is unclear. Here the CDR3 reads CASRIDGTGELFF. The CDR3 DNA sequence: TGCGCCAGCAGGATCGACGGGACCGGGGAGCTGTTTTTT.